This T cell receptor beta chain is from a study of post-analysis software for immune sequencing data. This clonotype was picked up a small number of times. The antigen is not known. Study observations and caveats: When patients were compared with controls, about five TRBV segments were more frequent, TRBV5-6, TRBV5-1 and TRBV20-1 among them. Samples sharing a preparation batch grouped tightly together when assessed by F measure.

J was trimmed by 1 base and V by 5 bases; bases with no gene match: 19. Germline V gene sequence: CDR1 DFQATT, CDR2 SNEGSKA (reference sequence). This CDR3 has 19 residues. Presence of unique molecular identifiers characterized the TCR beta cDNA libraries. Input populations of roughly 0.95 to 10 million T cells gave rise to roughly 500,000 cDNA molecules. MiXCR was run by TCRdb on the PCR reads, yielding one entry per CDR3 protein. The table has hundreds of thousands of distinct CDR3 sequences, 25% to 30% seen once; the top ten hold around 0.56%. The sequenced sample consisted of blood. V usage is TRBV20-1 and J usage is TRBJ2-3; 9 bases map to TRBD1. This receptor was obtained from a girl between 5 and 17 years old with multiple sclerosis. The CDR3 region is CSADLYSLRTGDGTDTQYF. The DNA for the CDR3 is TGCAGTGCTGACTTATACTCCCTGCGGACAGGGGATGGCACAGATACGCAGTATTTT.